Below, 19 T cell receptor beta chains from the same sample are listed, as sequenced in a study of T cell repertoires in cytomegalovirus infection. These receptors' targets are unknown. A single record per CDR3 protein comes from TCRdb applying MiXCR to the reads. Here the sample spans fewer than 1,000,000 distinct CDR3 sequences, about a third being singletons. The sequencing here drew on cultured CD8+ T cells from PBMCs, taken from culture after CMV antigen stimulation. The receptors here all came from a human donor in good health (CMV status not recorded). Some clones in this sample may be carry-over from other donors' samples.

The chain's CDR3 is CASSVADDYGYTF. The CDR3 region has the DNA TGTGCCAGCAGCGTAGCGGACGACTATGGCTACACCTTC. The chain is built from TRBV9 and TRBJ1-2; the D is unclear. Germline V gives CDR1 SGDLS, CDR2 YYNGEE. V lost 0 bases and J 3 bases, leaving 6 bases between the germline ends. The CDR3 loop spans 13 amino acids.

This chain uses TRBV20-1 with TRBJ2-3; D tentatively fits TRBD1 or TRBD2 (6 bases each). Trimming took off 0 bases at V and 0 bases at J, with 13 bases between the two ends. CDR1 DFQATT and CDR2 SNEGSKA come from the germline V gene (reference sequence). CDR3 length: 16 amino acids. CDR3 nucleotides: TGCAGTGCTAGAGATACGGGGGACATCAGCACAGATACGCAGTATTTT. Translated: CSARDTGDISTDTQYF.

Comments on this clonotype: This may come from a read error, since a much larger clone is one base off. The chain links TRBV24-1 to TRBJ2-2, with TRBD1 matching over 9 bases. This CDR3 has 17 amino acids. Germline V gene sequence: CDR1 KGHDR, CDR2 SFDVKD. Here the CDR3 reads CATSDWRDRGNAGELFF. The CDR3 DNA reads as TGTGCCACCAGTGATTGGAGAGACAGGGGGAACGCCGGGGAGCTGTTTTTT.

In this sample, this clonotype turned up once. This chain joins TRBV27 and TRBJ2-5, with TRBD1 matching over 8 bases. The CDR3 sequence is 14 residues long. The V and J ends lost 5 bases and 4 bases, in that order; junction bases with no gene match: 6. CDR1 MNHEY and CDR2 SMNVEV come from the germline V gene (reference sequence). This CDR3 reads CASSTGQGIETQYF. The CDR3 coding sequence is TGTGCCAGCAGTACCGGACAGGGAATAGAGACCCAGTACTTC.

This clonotype was observed a handful of times. The chain joins TRBV6-5 to TRBJ2-7; the D is unclear. Trimming took 6 bases from V and 6 from J, leaving 12 bases between them. From germline, CDR1 is MNHEY and CDR2 SVGAGI. This CDR3 has 12 amino acids. The CDR3, as DNA: TGTGCCAGCAGCCCAGCCACGGGCGAGCAGTACTTC. Translated, it gives CASSPATGEQYF.

This rearrangement joins TRBV25-1 to TRBJ2-1, with D maybe TRBD2 (5 bases). V lost 8 bases and J lost 10, with 15 bases in between. The CDR3 covers 12 residues. Germline CDR1 is MGHDK and CDR2 is SYGVNS. The CDR3 is CASGRGLGEQFF. CDR3 nucleotides: TGTGCCAGCGGTCGAGGGCTGGGGGAGCAGTTCTTC. Full variable domain (rest looked up from reference TRBV25-1 and TRBJ2-1): EADIYQTPRYLVIGTGKKITLECSQTMGHDKMYWYQQDPGMELHLIHYSYGVNSTEKGDLSSESTVSRIRTEHFPLTLESARPSHTSQYLCASGRGLGEQFFGPGTRLTVL.

V and J are TRBV29-1 and TRBJ2-4; the match to TRBD2 covers 16 bases. Losses at the gene ends were 6 bases for V and 3 bases for J; bases not matched to a gene: 11. The CDR3 runs to 18 residues. The germline gives CDR1 SQVTM, CDR2 ANQGSEA. The CDR3 DNA reads TGCAGCGTCTCTCCGGGACTAGCGGGGGGGCCATTCAAAAACATTCAGTACTTC. This encodes CSVSPGLAGGPFKNIQYF.

This clonotype has more than one count but fewer than ten. The genes are TRBV7-9 and TRBJ2-4; 7 bases fit TRBD1. The CDR3 extends over 13 amino acids. From germline, CDR1 is SEHNR and CDR2 FQNEAQ (reference sequence). Unmatched junction bases numbered 5, after V lost 5 bases and J lost 7 bases. CDR3 DNA: TGTGCCAGCAGCCCAAGGGGGCTCAACATTCAGTACTTC. This codes for CASSPRGLNIQYF.

This clonotype was found a few times. V usage is TRBV4-3 and J usage is TRBJ2-1; weak D call: TRBD1 (6 bases). V lost 4 bases and J 3 bases, leaving 16 bases between the germline ends. Germline CDR1 reads LGHNA; CDR2 reads YSLEER. The CDR3 consists of 16 residues. CDR3 DNA: TGCGCCAGCAGCCCCAAGGGGACATCGCGCTACAATGAGCAGTTCTTC. This gives the protein CASSPKGTSRYNEQFF.

This clonotype was found a few times. CDR3 in DNA: TGTGCCAGCAGTCTTCAGACGAACACTGAAGCTTTCTTT. It codes for CASSLQTNTEAFF. The V call is TRBV27, the J call TRBJ1-1; D remains unclear. This CDR3 comprises 13 residues. The germline V gene encodes CDR1 MNHEY and CDR2 SMNVEV (reference sequence). Trimming shortened V by 5 bases and J by 1 base, and 8 bases separated the two germline ends.

In this sample, this clonotype turned up a few times. DNA for the CDR3: TGTGCCAGCAGACCTAAAGGGGACTCCTACGAGCAGTACGTC. Translating gives CASRPKGDSYEQYV. The V and J genes are TRBV27 and TRBJ2-7, with D possibly TRBD1 on 5 matching bases. Trimming cost V 6 bases and J 0 bases, with 12 bases left between them. This CDR3 has 14 amino acids. CDR1 and CDR2 (germline): MNHEY, SMNVEV (reference sequence).

The V gene is TRBV7-9, the J gene TRBJ1-1, with D maybe TRBD1 (6 bases). Trimming left V 4 bases short and J 8 bases short, with 14 bases between. The germline gives CDR1 SEHNR, CDR2 FQNEAQ (reference sequence). This CDR3 spans 13 amino acids. The CDR3 protein is CASSYTGRGEAFF. The CDR3 coding sequence is TGTGCCAGCAGCTATACAGGGCGAGGGGAAGCTTTCTTT.

This clonotype occurred a few times. The chain links TRBV7-2 to TRBJ2-1, with 13 bases fitting TRBD2. CDR3 size: 15 residues. V shed 6 bases and J 8 bases; nucleotides not matched to a gene: 7. Germline V gives CDR1 SGHTA, CDR2 FQGNSA. The CDR3 reads CASRTSGGAGDEQFF. In DNA, the CDR3 is TGTGCCAGCAGAACTAGCGGGGGGGCCGGGGATGAGCAGTTCTTC.

The chain is built from TRBV15 and TRBJ2-7; D is tentatively TRBD1 or TRBD2 (6 bases each). V was shortened by 3 bases and J by 7 bases, with 19 bases between the two germline ends. The CDR3 is 15 residues long. Germline V CDR1 and CDR2: LNHNV, YYDKDF (reference sequence). The CDR3 here is CATSSGGLPTWEQYF. In nucleotides, the CDR3 is TGTGCCACCAGCAGTGGGGGGCTCCCCACATGGGAGCAGTACTTC.

The CDR3 DNA sequence: TGTGCCAGCAGCTCGCCCGCAGGAGATATCTATGGCTACACCTTC. It codes for CASSSPAGDIYGYTF. V gene TRBV5-5 combines with J gene TRBJ1-2; the D is unclear. CDR1 is SGHKS and CDR2 is YYEKEE in the germline V gene (reference sequence). CDR3 length equals 15 residues. Trimming left V 3 bases short and J 4 bases short, with 16 bases between.

The rearrangement links TRBV6-2 or TRBV6-3 to TRBJ1-5, with TRBD1 as a possible D gene (6 bases). From germline, CDR1 is MNHEY and CDR2 SVGEGT. The V end was cut by 4 bases, the J end by 5 bases, with 12 bases between. The CDR3 length is 14 residues. Here the CDR3 DNA reads TGTGCCAGCAGTTCACAGGGCGGGTATCAGCCCCAGCATTTT. The encoded protein is CASSSQGGYQPQHF.

This chain joins TRBV7-9 and TRBJ1-2; 7 bases agree with TRBD1. The CDR3 sequence is 14 residues long. Trimming at V came to 5 bases and at J to 4 bases, leaving 7 bases not matched to a gene. From germline, CDR1 is SEHNR and CDR2 FQNEAQ (reference sequence). In nucleotides, the CDR3 is TGTGCCAGCAGCCCCCCGACAGGGCTCTATGGCTACACCTTC. This encodes CASSPPTGLYGYTF.

For this clonotype: The junction differs from germline at one of its ends, possibly a read error. The rearrangement joins TRBV13 to TRBJ2-7, with D perhaps TRBD1 (5 bases). Germline-derived CDR1 and CDR2 are PRHDT and FYEKMQ (reference sequence). The CDR3 consists of 14 residues. The CDR3 spells CASSPPDTPYEQYF. Written as DNA, the CDR3 is TGCGCCAGCAGCCCCCCGGACACTCCCTACGAGCAGTACTTC.

Many counts were recorded for this clonotype. The chain carries TRBV7-2 and TRBJ2-1; no clear D gene. This CDR3 region has 13 residues. Germline V CDR1 and CDR2: SGHTA, FQGNSA. The V gene lost 8 bases and the J gene lost 0 bases, with 8 bases spanning the gap. In DNA, the CDR3 is TGTGCCAGCCCAGGTGGCTCCTACAATGAGCAGTTCTTC. As protein: CASPGGSYNEQFF.